Listed below are T cell receptor beta chains from one sample, sequenced in a study of blood T cell repertoires in COVID-19. Sequenced by immunoSEQ multiplex PCR; TCRdb stores in-frame clones only, minus some. The sample contains nearly 55,000 clones, over 70% of which appear only once. The sequencing input was peripheral blood. These receptors all stem from a human donor with active or convalescent COVID-19. The donor label of this sample is uncertain. The CDR3 runs from the conserved cysteine through the conserved F or W.

V gene | CDR3 protein
TRBV7-8 | CASSSARGSQPQHF
TRBV5-5 | CASKKTGGAEDTEAFF
TRBV24-1 | CATGAGQDHEQYF
TRBV5-5 | CASSLVRLSYYEQYF
TRBV5-1 | CASSMGTSGIETQYF
TRBV5-1 | CASTSSLGRGHADTQYF
TRBV24-1 | CATQRTDTQYF
TRBV11-2 | CASSSQGAGENIQYF
TRBV23-1 | CASSSRCGQGNYGYTF
TRBV7-9 | CASSGSTSGYNEQFF
TRBV28 | CALQDRALGAFF
TRBV12-5 | CASVQGRGYNEQFF
TRBV4-2 | CASSQGMNRGRPDTEAFF
TRBV19 | CASSHPYNSRGEQYF
TRBV15 | CATSEIQLSGYTF
TRBV19 | CASSIGNGYTF
TRBV3-1/TRBV3-2 | CASSHQDRGKGYTF
TRBV12-5 | CASGLGQLLGGNQPQHF
TRBV10-3 | CAVQGVSEAFF
TRBV4-2 | CASSLPRGARDTGELFF
TRBV11-2 | CASGILAGGGTDTQYF
TRBV7-6 | CASSLNQRYEQYF
TRBV7-3 | CASSLEALYTEAFF
TRBV20-1 | CSASIGTGAGQPQHF
TRBV5-1 | CASSSDRGFTSGAYEQYF
TRBV20-1 | CSASGALGGSSYNEQFF
TRBV11-1 | CASSPPNTGVETQYF
TRBV30 | CASSGQYNSPLHF
TRBV5-4 | CASSPGLALSYEQYF
TRBV20-1 | CSEEGQSGYTF
TRBV10-2 | CASSESWNQPQHF
TRBV15 | CATSREFVQEAFF
TRBV5-1 | CASSPTSGTNTGELFF
TRBV30 | CAWSPLGLAGGEQYF
TRBV5-1 | CASSLGQGRYGYTF
TRBV4-3 | CASSQEVRGFGYTF
TRBV2 | CASSEGGVDIGDTQYF
TRBV7-3 | CASSLSPGPKNIQYF
TRBV4-1 | CASSLDLGLAGDEQYF
TRBV3-1/TRBV3-2 | CASSRTLAGGTGELFF
TRBV19 | CASSPSRGSNSPLHF
TRBV7-3 | CASSSTQGRDGYTF
TRBV5-8 | CASKKSAGMNTGELFF
TRBV11-3 | CASSLGGLAGGYNEQFF
TRBV5-1 | CASSLAATYGTNEKLFF
TRBV6-4 | CASSGTGFNEQFF
TRBV6-2/TRBV6-3 | CASSYPRLRSGRAKEQFF
TRBV4-2 | CASSQDQASGAYEQYF
TRBV11-1 | CASSLSTGPTEKLFF
TRBV6-4 | CASSEGTSGSTDTQYF
TRBV7-9 | CASSSSGQGLGETQYF
TRBV28 | CASSQGQGPQYF
TRBV30 | CAWSSQDNQPQHF
TRBV5-1 | CASRKGYREVNEQFF
TRBV30 | CAWSVTSGPGELFF
TRBV4-3 | CASSQARLQGLSIQYF
TRBV29-1 | CSVVVDSTDTQYF